This T cell receptor (beta chain) was captured by sequencing in a study of early stage breast cancer tumors. The ends lost 7 bases at V and 4 bases at J; junction bases unmatched: 2. The CDR3 covers 12 residues. Germline values: CDR1 SQVTM, CDR2 ANQGSEA. Data came from immunoSEQ multiplex PCR; TCRdb stores just in-frame clones and leaves some out. The sample shows 25,000 to 30,000 clones, around three quarters of them seen only once. As regards this clone: Antigen: not known.

Notes on the study in general: Compared with adjacent normal breast, tumors showed around 2.7-fold denser, more clonal T cells.

This receptor was taken from a person aged 50 to 59 with breast cancer. The V gene is TRBV29-1, the J gene TRBJ1-5, with 9 nucleotides matching TRBD1. Material for sequencing was blood. Here the CDR3 reads CSAGTGNQPQHF. Here the CDR3 DNA reads TGCAGCGCCGGGACAGGGAATCAGCCCCAGCATTTT.